This passage covers 10 T cell receptor beta chains from one sample sequenced in a study of cytomegalovirus exposure and HLA in healthy donors. With 60 Vbeta and 13 Jbeta primers, the PCR was carried out. Here immunoSEQ multiplex PCR was the method, and the copy in TCRdb shows in-frame clones only, minus some. Of just over 150,000 clones in the sample, around 84% were seen once. The sequencing sample was made of PBMCs. The receptors here all came from a woman aged 40 to 55 in good health and CMV-seronegative.

V gene TRBV5-4 combines with J gene TRBJ1-1; 7 nucleotides match TRBD1. Germline-derived CDR1 and CDR2 are SGHNT and YYREEE (reference sequence). V was clipped by 3 bases and J by 0 bases; unmatched bases: 2. This CDR3 has 14 amino acids. CDR3 residues: CASSSQGMNTEAFF. CDR3 nucleotide sequence: TGTGCCAGCAGCTCACAGGGGATGAACACTGAAGCTTTCTTT. Based on the CDR3 plus reference TRBV5-4 and TRBJ1-1, the full variable domain is ETGVTQSPTHLIKTRGQQVTLRCSSQSGHNTVSWYQQALGQGPQFIFQYYREEENGRGNFPPRFSGLQFPNYSSELNVNALELDDSALYLCASSSQGMNTEAFFGQGTRLTVV.

This chain uses TRBV6-5 with TRBJ2-5, with D perhaps matching TRBD1 (5 bases). There are 15 residues in the CDR3. Germline V CDR1 and CDR2: MNHEY, SVGAGI. V was cut by 6 bases and J by 0 bases, with 14 bases left in between. In nucleotides, the CDR3 is TGTGCCAGCAGAAGAAAAGCAGGGTACCAAGAGACCCAGTACTTC. Translation: CASRRKAGYQETQYF.

The chain is built from TRBV7-8 and TRBJ2-7; the match to TRBD2 covers 8 bases. V gave up 6 bases and J gave up 2 bases; unmatched junction bases: 9. The CDR3 has 15 residues. Germline V gene sequence: CDR1 SGHVS, CDR2 FQNEAQ. This CDR3 reads CASRINRGGTYEQYF. The DNA for the CDR3 is TGTGCCAGCAGGATAAACCGGGGGGGTACCTACGAGCAGTACTTC.

This rearrangement joins TRBV28 to TRBJ2-4, with 9 bases matching TRBD2. The trim removed 6 bases at V and 9 bases at J, leaving 12 bases unmatched. This CDR3 comprises 15 residues. Germline V lookup: CDR1 MDHEN, CDR2 SYDVKM. In DNA, the CDR3 is TGTGCCAGCAGCGCCGGGATAGCGGGGGTTAGCATTCAGTACTTC. Its protein product is CASSAGIAGVSIQYF. Variable domain in full (rest from reference TRBV28 and TRBJ2-4): DVKVTQSSRYLVKRTGEKVFLECVQDMDHENMFWYRQDPGLGLRLIYFSYDVKMKEKGDIPEGYSVSREKKERFSLILESASTNQTSMYLCASSAGIAGVSIQYFGAGTRLSVL.

The chain carries TRBV2 and TRBJ1-5; no reliable D call. Trimming took 8 bases from V and 8 from J, leaving 4 bases between them. This CDR3 has 9 residues. Germline CDR1 is SNHLY and CDR2 is FYNNEI. The CDR3 sequence: CASGEPQHF. The CDR3 coding sequence is TGTGCCAGCGGAGAGCCCCAGCATTTT.

The chain joins TRBV2 to TRBJ2-7, with D perhaps matching TRBD1 (6 bases). Trimming removed 7 bases from V and 8 bases from J, with 24 bases in between. The CDR3 totals 15 residues. CDR1 SNHLY and CDR2 FYNNEI come from the germline V gene. The CDR3 DNA reads TGTGCCAGCATGGGGTTACCAGGGGATCTTCTGAAGCAGTACTTC. Translated: CASMGLPGDLLKQYF.

This clone has just a few counts. The chain recombines TRBV19 with TRBJ1-1, with D maybe TRBD1 (6 bases). Trimming cost V 3 bases and J 0 bases, with 14 bases left between them. Germline V lookup: CDR1 LNHDA, CDR2 SQIVND (reference sequence). The CDR3 spans 16 residues. In DNA, the CDR3 is TGTGCCAGTAGTATCGCAGGGGCAGCGGTGAACACTGAAGCTTTCTTT. This translates into CASSIAGAAVNTEAFF.

V is TRBV6-5 and J is TRBJ1-1, with 9 nucleotides matching TRBD1. CDR1 and CDR2 (germline): MNHEY, SVGAGI. J was trimmed by 1 base and V by 6 bases; bases with no gene match: 3. The CDR3 runs 14 residues. The DNA for the CDR3 is TGTGCCAGCAGCCGGACAGGGGAGAACACTGAAGCTTTCTTT. The encoded protein is CASSRTGENTEAFF.

The DNA for the CDR3 is TGTGCCAGCAGAGCGGGGAGGGACCTTAACTATGGCTACACCTTC. Amino acids: CASRAGRDLNYGYTF. The rearrangement joins TRBV28 to TRBJ1-2; a weak D match, TRBD1 (5 bases). The CDR3 is 15 residues long. The germline V and J ends were trimmed by 6 bases and 1 base, with 15 bases remaining between them. Germline V gene sequence: CDR1 MDHEN, CDR2 SYDVKM.

The rearrangement links TRBV5-4 to TRBJ2-5, with TRBD2 as a possible D gene (6 bases). Trimming pared 2 bases from V and 2 bases from J, leaving 13 bases between. The CDR3 extends over 15 amino acids. Germline V lookup: CDR1 SGHNT, CDR2 YYREEE (reference sequence). CDR3 DNA: TGTGCCAGCAGCTTTCGGCTAGCGAATCAAGAGACCCAGTACTTC. The encoded protein is CASSFRLANQETQYF.